This TCR beta chain was found in a study of OX40 agonist ivuxolimab in advanced cancers. A note on the overall study: Ivuxolimab was an agonistic, fully human IgG2 monoclonal antibody directed against OX40 (CD134), a costimulatory receptor. A male proportion of nearly 85% and a mean age of approximately 55 years, ranging from roughly 20 to 80, were recorded for the dose-escalation cohort. Peripheral TCRbeta sequencing aimed to test whether ivuxolimab altered TCR sequence diversity and caused clonal T-cell expansion. Patients were allowed to have had prior anti-PD-1, anti-PD-L1 or anti-CTLA-4 therapy, and approximately 40% of the dose-escalation patients had been treated with checkpoint inhibitors. The paper reports the monotherapy dose-escalation portion (N = 52 patients) of the phase I ivuxolimab trial. Of the approximately 50 patients in dose escalation, about 20 had hepatocellular carcinoma, around 15 had melanoma, 9 had renal cell carcinoma and 9 had head and neck cancer. Intravenous ivuxolimab was administered to patients every 2 weeks at six dose levels: 0.01, 0.1, 0.3, 1.5, 3 and 10 mg/kg. Partial responses occurred in three dose-escalation patients, of whom one had hepatocellular carcinoma and two had cutaneous melanoma.

For sequencing of the TCRbeta CDR3 region, genomic DNA was extracted from the sorted cells. The immunoSEQ Assay was used for sequencing of TCRbeta CDR3 regions. TCRdb retrieved this table from immuneACCESS and kept in-frame rearrangements only. Not all clones are present; in checked studies, unresolved V genes account for under half, and no reason is known for the remainder. The sample yields about 54,000 clones; 60% to 80% were counted once. The ten largest clones capture under 4.5% of the sample. Note on this clone: The specificity of this receptor is unknown. Base qualities are not at hand, and no much larger clone is one base apart.

Patients with a history of autoimmune disease or receiving systemic immunosuppression were excluded from the trial. In every dose cohort, peripheral blood was drawn for TCR sequencing at baseline, cycle 4 day 1, and cycle 7 day 1. The samples were taken from a phase I, first-in-human, multicenter, open-label dose-escalation trial of ivuxolimab. Adults with locally advanced or metastatic melanoma, renal cell carcinoma, hepatocellular carcinoma or head and neck squamous cell carcinoma were enrolled in the trial. Before TCR sequencing, CD4+ T cells and CD8+ T cells were sorted from peripheral blood as separate populations. Study-wide conclusions, independent of this receptor: Clonal expansion of both CD4+ and CD8+ blood T cells was observed from baseline to week 6 at doses 0.1 to 3.0 mg/kg. Low levels of normalized T-cell clonal expansion were also seen in some patients who did not respond. The antigen specificity of the clonally expanded peripheral T cells was not determined. In the 0.1-3.0 mg/kg groups, partial responders had among the lowest normalized peripheral clonal expansion, particularly in CD8+ T cells. After ivuxolimab, more expanded clones were found on average in CD8+ T cells than in CD4+ T cells.

The CDR3 spans 13 residues, from the cysteine through the phenylalanine. Only the CDR3 DNA stays, 39 bases, in frame from base 1. Cut back by 2 bases and 7 bases, the V and J ends lie 12 bases apart. CDR1 and CDR2 are drawn from the germline V gene: SNHLY, FYNNEI. The chain was built from TRBV2 and TRBJ2-7; the D gene cannot be resolved beyond TRBD1 or TRBD2, each matching 5 bases. The clonotype was recovered from an adult with an advanced solid tumor such as melanoma, head and neck, liver or kidney cancer. The specimen comprised CD4+ or CD8+ T cells sorted from blood, sampled in a trial of the OX40 agonist ivuxolimab. The CDR3 in this case is CASSERGAGEQYF. The DNA is TGTGCCAGCAGTGAAAGAGGGGCAGGGGAGCAGTACTTC.